This T cell receptor (beta chain) was identified during a study of blood T cells in healthy people across ages. The CDR3 contains 13 residues. Germline V gene lookup returns CDR1 DFQATT and CDR2 SNEGSKA (reference sequence). V was cut by 5 bases and J by 4 bases, with 14 bases left in between. General study results and limits: A strong correlation between TCR beta diversity and naive T cell percentage was seen. Observed TCR beta diversity per million T cells went down as age went up. This fall followed a roughly linear course with age.

About this clonotype: What it binds is unknown.

Alongside a J-beta primer mix, a sample-barcoded 5' primer served in a second PCR lasting about 7 to 11 cycles. Sequencing yielded, for each sample, at least 3 million paired-end reads carrying CDR3. TCRdb itself ran the 5' RACE reads through MiXCR, one entry per CDR3 protein. This sample carries roughly 500,000 distinct CDR3 sequences, approximately 30% of them seen once, and the ten largest clones take around 18%. Input material: blood. The receptor's source is a woman between 65 and 79 years old in good health. The chain carries TRBV20-1 and TRBJ1-1; the D gene is possibly TRBD1 (5 bases). The CDR3 reads CSAGGHSGTEAFF. CDR3 nucleotides: TGCAGTGCTGGGGGTCATTCCGGCACTGAAGCTTTCTTT.